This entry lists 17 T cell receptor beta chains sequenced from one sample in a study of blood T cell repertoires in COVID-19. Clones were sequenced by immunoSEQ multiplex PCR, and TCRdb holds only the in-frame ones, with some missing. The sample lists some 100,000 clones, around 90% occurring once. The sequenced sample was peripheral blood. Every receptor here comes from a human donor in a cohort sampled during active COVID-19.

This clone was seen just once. CDR3 in amino acids: CASSLVRDNTYNEQFF. The CDR3 coding sequence is TGCGCCAGCAGCTTGGTGCGCGACAATACCTACAATGAGCAGTTCTTC. The chain is built from TRBV5-1 and TRBJ2-1; unclear D gene. The CDR3 extends over 16 amino acids. Germline V gene lookup returns CDR1 SGHRS and CDR2 YFSETQ. V was pared by 0 bases and J by 2 bases, with 12 bases between.

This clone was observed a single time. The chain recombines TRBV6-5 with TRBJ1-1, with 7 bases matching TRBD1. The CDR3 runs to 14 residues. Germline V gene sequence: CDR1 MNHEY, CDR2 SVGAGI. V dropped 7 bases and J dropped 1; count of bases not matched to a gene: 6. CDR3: CASTRGVGNTEAFF. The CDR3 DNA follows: TGTGCCAGCACCAGGGGGGTGGGGAACACTGAAGCTTTCTTT.

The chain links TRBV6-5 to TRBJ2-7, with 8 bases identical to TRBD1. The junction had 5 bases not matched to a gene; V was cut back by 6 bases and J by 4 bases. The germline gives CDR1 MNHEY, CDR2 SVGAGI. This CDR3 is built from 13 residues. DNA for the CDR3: TGTGCCAGCAGAGAGGACAGGGTGTACGAGCAGTACTTC. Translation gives CASREDRVYEQYF.

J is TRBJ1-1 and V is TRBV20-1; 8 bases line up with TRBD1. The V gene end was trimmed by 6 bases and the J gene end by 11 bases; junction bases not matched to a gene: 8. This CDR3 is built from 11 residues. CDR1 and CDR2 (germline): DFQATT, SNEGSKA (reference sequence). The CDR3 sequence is CSAQLDRVAFF. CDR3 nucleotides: TGCAGTGCGCAGCTGGACAGGGTCGCTTTCTTT.

This CDR3 reads CASSTGRSYNEQFF. The CDR3, as DNA: TGTGCCAGTAGTACAGGGCGGTCCTACAATGAGCAGTTCTTC. The rearrangement uses TRBV19 and TRBJ2-1, with D possibly TRBD1 on 5 matching bases. CDR3 size: 14 residues. Germline V gene lookup returns CDR1 LNHDA and CDR2 SQIVND (reference sequence). V was pared by 4 bases and J by 1 base, with 8 bases between. Combining the CDR3 with reference TRBV19 and TRBJ2-1 gives the whole variable domain DGGITQSPKYLFRKEGQNVTLSCEQNLNHDAMYWYRQDPGQGLRLIYYSQIVNDFQKGDIAEGYSVSREKKESFPLTVTSAQKNPTAFYLCASSTGRSYNEQFFGPGTRLTVL.

The chain's CDR3 is CASSLSARGVNNEQFF. The DNA for the CDR3 is TGTGCCAGCAGCTTGTCCGCCAGGGGGGTGAACAATGAGCAGTTCTTC. The chain is built from TRBV5-8 and TRBJ2-1, with a possible D match to TRBD1 (7 bases). The CDR3 sequence is 16 residues long. From germline, CDR1 is SGHTS and CDR2 YDEGEE. The V and J ends lost 1 base and 5 bases respectively, with 16 bases between them.

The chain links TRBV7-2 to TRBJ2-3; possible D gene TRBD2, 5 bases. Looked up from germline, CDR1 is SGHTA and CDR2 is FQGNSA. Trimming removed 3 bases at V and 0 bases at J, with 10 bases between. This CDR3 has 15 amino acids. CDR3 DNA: TGTGCCAGCAGCTTTGGCGGGCGGAGCACAGATACGCAGTATTTT. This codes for CASSFGGRSTDTQYF.

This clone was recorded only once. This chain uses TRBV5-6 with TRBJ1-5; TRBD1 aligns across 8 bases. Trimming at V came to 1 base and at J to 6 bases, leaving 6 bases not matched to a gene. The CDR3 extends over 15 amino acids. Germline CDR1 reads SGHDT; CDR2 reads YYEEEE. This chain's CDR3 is CASSLNRGRIQPQHF. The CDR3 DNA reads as TGTGCCAGCAGCTTGAACAGGGGGAGGATTCAGCCCCAGCATTTT.

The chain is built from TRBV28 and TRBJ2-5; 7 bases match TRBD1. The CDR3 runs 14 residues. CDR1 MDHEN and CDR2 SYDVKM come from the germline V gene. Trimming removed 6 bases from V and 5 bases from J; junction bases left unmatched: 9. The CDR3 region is CASRMDRRTETQYF. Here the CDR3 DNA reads TGTGCCAGCAGAATGGACAGGAGGACGGAGACCCAGTACTTC.

The CDR3 region has the DNA TGTGCCAGCATCCCCAGGGGGACGGTAAACTATGGCTACACCTTC. Its translation is CASIPRGTVNYGYTF. This chain connects TRBV7-9 to TRBJ1-2; TRBD1 agrees at 7 bases. V shed 7 bases, J shed 2 bases, and the junction held 10 bases outside the gene matches. The CDR3 runs to 15 residues. Germline values: CDR1 SEHNR, CDR2 FQNEAQ (reference sequence).

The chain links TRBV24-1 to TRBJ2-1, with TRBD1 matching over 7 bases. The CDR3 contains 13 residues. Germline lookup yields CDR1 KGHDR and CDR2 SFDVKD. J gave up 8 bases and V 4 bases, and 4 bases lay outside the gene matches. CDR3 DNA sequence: TGTGCCACCAGTGACCCGACAGGGTATGAGCAGTTCTTC. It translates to CATSDPTGYEQFF.

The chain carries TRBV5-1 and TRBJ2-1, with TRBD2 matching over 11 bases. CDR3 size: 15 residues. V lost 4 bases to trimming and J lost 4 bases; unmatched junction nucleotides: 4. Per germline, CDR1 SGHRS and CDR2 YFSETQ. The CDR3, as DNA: TGCGCCAGCAGCGGGGGGACTAGCGGTTACAATGAGCAGTTCTTC. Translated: CASSGGTSGYNEQFF.

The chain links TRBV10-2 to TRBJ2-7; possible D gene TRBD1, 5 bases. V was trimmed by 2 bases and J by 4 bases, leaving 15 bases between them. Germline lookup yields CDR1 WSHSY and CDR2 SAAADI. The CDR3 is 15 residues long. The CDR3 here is CASSETPQVGYEQYF. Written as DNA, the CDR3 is TGCGCCAGCAGTGAGACCCCACAGGTCGGTTACGAGCAGTACTTC.

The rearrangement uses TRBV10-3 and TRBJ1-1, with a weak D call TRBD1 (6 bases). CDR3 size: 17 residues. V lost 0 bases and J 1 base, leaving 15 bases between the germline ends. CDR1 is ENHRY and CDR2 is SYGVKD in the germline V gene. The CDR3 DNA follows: TGTGCCATCAGTGAGTCGTTCGGGGGGGGACAGAACACTGAAGCTTTCTTT. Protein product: CAISESFGGGQNTEAFF.

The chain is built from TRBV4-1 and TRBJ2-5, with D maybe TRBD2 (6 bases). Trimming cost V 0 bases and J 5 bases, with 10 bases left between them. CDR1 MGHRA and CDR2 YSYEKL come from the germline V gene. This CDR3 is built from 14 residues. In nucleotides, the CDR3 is TGCGCCAGCAGCCAAGACGAGGGGAGGGAGACCCAGTACTTC. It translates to CASSQDEGRETQYF.

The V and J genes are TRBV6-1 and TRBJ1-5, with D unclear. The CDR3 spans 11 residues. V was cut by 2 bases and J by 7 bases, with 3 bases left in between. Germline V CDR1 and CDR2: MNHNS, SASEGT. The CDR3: CASSESQPQHF. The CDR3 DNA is TGTGCCAGCAGTGAATCACAGCCCCAGCATTTT.

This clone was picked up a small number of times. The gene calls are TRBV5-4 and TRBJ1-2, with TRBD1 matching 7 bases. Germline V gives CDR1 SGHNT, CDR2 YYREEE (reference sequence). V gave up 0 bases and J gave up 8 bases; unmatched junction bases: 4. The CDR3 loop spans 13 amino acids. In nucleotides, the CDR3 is TGTGCCAGCAGCTTGGACAGGGGCAGCGGCTACACCTTC. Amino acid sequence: CASSLDRGSGYTF.